The 2 T cell receptor beta chains below were found in one sample sequenced in a study of shared clonotypes between healthy human individuals. Sequenced by immunoSEQ multiplex PCR; TCRdb stores in-frame clones only, minus some. The sample records 1.5 million to 2.5 million clones, approximately 95% being singletons. Naive CD8 cells were CD45RO-negative, positively selected for CCR7, excluding terminally differentiated effector memory CD45RA+ cells. Sequencing was performed on naive CD8+ T cells sorted from blood. All receptors derive from a man aged 18 to 29 in good health.

The chain employs TRBV6-6 and TRBJ2-7; 7 bases map to TRBD2. Trimming took 6 bases from V and 4 from J; bases not matched to a gene: 6. Germline assignment: CDR1 MNHNY and CDR2 SVGAGI (reference sequence). This CDR3 has 13 residues. In nucleotides, the CDR3 is TGTGCCAGCAGCCCAGCGGGAAGTTACGAGCAGTACTTC. Its translation is CASSPAGSYEQYF.

The chain combines TRBV19 with TRBJ1-5, with D perhaps matching TRBD1 (5 bases). The CDR3 spans 15 residues. V was clipped by 7 bases and J by 5 bases, with 18 bases between them. From germline, CDR1 is LNHDA and CDR2 SQIVND (reference sequence). The CDR3 here is CASTYLFQGDQPQHF. CDR3 nucleotide sequence: TGTGCCAGTACCTACCTTTTTCAGGGAGATCAGCCCCAGCATTTT.